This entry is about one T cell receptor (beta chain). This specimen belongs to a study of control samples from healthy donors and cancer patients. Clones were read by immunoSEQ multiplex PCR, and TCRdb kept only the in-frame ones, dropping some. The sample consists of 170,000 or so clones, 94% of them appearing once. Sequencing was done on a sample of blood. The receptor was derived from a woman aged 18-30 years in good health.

CDR3 loop: CSVNTAGVNTEAFF. The CDR3 nucleotides read TGCAGCGTGAATACGGCAGGGGTGAACACTGAAGCTTTCTTT. The chain is built from TRBV29-1 and TRBJ1-1, with D possibly TRBD1 on 6 matching bases. CDR1 is SQVTM and CDR2 is ANQGSEA in the germline V gene. This CDR3 comprises 14 residues. V was pared by 6 bases and J by 0 bases, with 14 bases between.